These 26 T cell receptor beta chains came from one sample sequenced in a study of blood T cell repertoires in COVID-19. Assay: immunoSEQ multiplex PCR; the TCRdb copy retains only in-frame clones and omits some. The top ten hold 15% of the sample, which has around 250,000 clones, 65% to 90% seen once. Specimen: PBMCs or T cells enriched from blood (not recorded which). These receptors all come from a man aged 18 to 29 who had recovered from COVID-19.

The chain combines TRBV5-1 with TRBJ2-2; TRBD2 matches 8 bases. Germline CDR1 and CDR2: SGHRS and YFSETQ. The ends lost 0 bases at V and 2 bases at J; junction bases unmatched: 3. CDR3 size: 16 residues. The CDR3 DNA reads TGCGCCAGCAGCTTGGAACGGGGGGGTAACACCGGGGAGCTGTTTTTT. Amino acid sequence: CASSLERGGNTGELFF. Combining the CDR3 with reference TRBV5-1 and TRBJ2-2 gives the whole variable domain KAGVTQTPRYLIKTRGQQVTLSCSPISGHRSVSWYQQTPGQGLQFLFEYFSETQRNKGNFPGRFSGRQFSNSRSEMNVSTLELGDSALYLCASSLERGGNTGELFFGEGSRLTVL.

The V call is TRBV15, the J call TRBJ1-1; a possible D gene is TRBD1 (6 bases). V shed 1 base and J shed 5 bases, with 11 bases lying between them. CDR1 is LNHNV, CDR2 YYDKDF, per germline (reference sequence). This CDR3 comprises 14 residues. The CDR3: CATSRGGGETEAFF. In DNA, the CDR3 is TGTGCCACCAGCAGAGGAGGGGGTGAGACTGAAGCTTTCTTT.

As for this clone: Germline and junction disagree at one end, which may indicate a read error. The chain combines TRBV5-1 with TRBJ2-2, with TRBD2 matching over 7 bases. The CDR3 extends over 15 amino acids. Germline V lookup: CDR1 SGHRS, CDR2 YFSETQ. CDR3 coding DNA: TGCGCCAGCAGCTTGTTGGGGGGGAACCCCGGGGAGCTGTTTTTT. This encodes CASSLLGGNPGELFF.

V is TRBV5-1 and J is TRBJ2-1, with 7 bases that match TRBD1. Trimming cost V 0 bases and J 3 bases; bases outside gene matches: 9. Germline-derived CDR1 and CDR2 are SGHRS and YFSETQ. The CDR3 consists of 17 residues. The CDR3 is CASSLVPTTGDYNEQFF. CDR3 DNA: TGCGCCAGCAGCTTGGTCCCCACAACAGGGGACTACAATGAGCAGTTCTTC.

Comments on this clone: The same CDR3 is also encoded by other DNA sequences in this sample. J is TRBJ1-5 and V is TRBV18; TRBD1 might be the D (6 bases). This CDR3 is built from 14 residues. With 3 bases removed from V and 1 base from J, the gap between germline ends came to 7 bases. Germline-derived CDR1 and CDR2 are KGHSH and LQKENI. The CDR3 coding sequence is TGTGCCAGCTCACCGGACAGAAGCAATCAGCCCCAGCATTTT. Translated: CASSPDRSNQPQHF.

V and J are TRBV24-1 and TRBJ2-5; maybe TRBD1 (7 bases). This CDR3 has 14 residues. The germline V and J ends were trimmed by 4 bases and 6 bases, with 14 bases remaining between them. Germline CDR1 and CDR2: KGHDR and SFDVKD. DNA for the CDR3: TGTGCCACCAGTGAGGCGGGACAGCGCCAGACCCAGTACTTC. Protein: CATSEAGQRQTQYF.

This chain joins TRBV11-2 and TRBJ2-7; 10 nucleotides agree with TRBD2. CDR1 and CDR2 from the germline V gene are SGHAT and FQNNGV. This CDR3 is built from 16 residues. V was clipped by 0 bases and J by 6 bases; unmatched bases: 8. Here the CDR3 reads CASSLDLGTSEPEQYF. The CDR3 DNA sequence: TGTGCCAGCAGCTTAGATCTTGGGACTAGCGAACCCGAGCAGTACTTC.

The chain uses TRBV24-1 and TRBJ1-5; D possibly corresponds to TRBD1 (5 bases). V lost 4 bases to trimming and J lost 2 bases, with 20 bases between them. The germline CDR1 and CDR2 sequences are KGHDR and SFDVKD. This CDR3 is 18 amino acids long. The CDR3 DNA follows: TGTGCCACCAGTGACAGCAGGGCCCCACTCCAGGGCAATCAGCCCCAGCATTTT. This translates into CATSDSRAPLQGNQPQHF.

The V gene is TRBV19, the J gene TRBJ2-1, with D possibly TRBD2 on 6 matching bases. The CDR3 is made up of 14 amino acids. Germline CDR1 and CDR2: LNHDA and SQIVND (reference sequence). The V gene lost 8 bases and the J gene lost 0 bases, with 11 bases spanning the gap. The CDR3 coding sequence is TGTGCCAGTGTTAGCGGAAACTCCTACAATGAGCAGTTCTTC. Translation gives CASVSGNSYNEQFF.

The chain joins TRBV5-4 to TRBJ1-4; 11 bases align to TRBD1. Germline V CDR1 and CDR2: SGHNT, YYREEE (reference sequence). This CDR3 region has 18 residues. The ends lost 4 bases at V and 5 bases at J; junction bases unmatched: 13. CDR3 sequence reads: CASSLSPDRGLFNEKLFF. Here the CDR3 DNA reads TGTGCCAGCAGCCTGTCGCCGGACAGGGGGCTCTTCAATGAAAAACTGTTTTTT.

The J gene is TRBJ2-1, the V gene TRBV7-2, with 15 bases that match TRBD2. The CDR3 extends over 19 amino acids. V trimming: 3 bases; J trimming: 5 bases; junction bases outside the gene matches: 11. CDR1 is SGHTA, CDR2 FQGNSA, per germline. CDR3 amino acids: CASSFVGLAGGPFHNEQFF. CDR3 coding DNA: TGTGCCAGCAGCTTCGTGGGACTAGCGGGAGGCCCTTTTCACAATGAGCAGTTCTTC.

Comment on this clone: Compared with germline, one end of the junction differs, possibly owing to a read error. The rearrangement uses TRBV7-6 and TRBJ1-2; D remains unclear. Germline-derived CDR1 and CDR2 are SGHVS and FNYEAQ. This CDR3 contains 12 residues. The CDR3 protein is CASSNYCGIPPF. The CDR3 coding sequence is TGTGCCAGCAGCAACTACTGCGGAATCCCACCGTTC.

J is TRBJ1-6 and V is TRBV28; 9 nucleotides line up with TRBD1. The CDR3 has 15 residues. CDR1 is MDHEN and CDR2 is SYDVKM in the germline V gene. V gave up 6 bases and J gave up 8 bases; unmatched junction bases: 8. The CDR3 DNA sequence: TGTGCCAGCAGGCGACAGGGGGTAAGCGATTCACCCCTCCACTTT. As protein: CASRRQGVSDSPLHF.

This clone was observed a single time. The gene calls are TRBV27 and TRBJ2-2; TRBD1 is a possible D gene (6 bases). The germline V and J ends were trimmed by 5 bases and 5 bases, with 9 bases remaining between them. The germline gives CDR1 MNHEY, CDR2 SMNVEV (reference sequence). This CDR3 has 13 residues. CDR3 coding DNA: TGTGCCAGCAGTAGCAGGGGAACCGGGGAGCTGTTTTTT. Residues: CASSSRGTGELFF.

The rearrangement links TRBV2 to TRBJ1-2; weak D call: TRBD1 (6 bases). The CDR3 length is 16 residues. CDR1 and CDR2 from the germline V gene are SNHLY and FYNNEI. Trimming took off 3 bases at V and 8 bases at J, with 22 bases between the two ends. CDR3 DNA sequence: TGTGCCAGCAGTGAGGCCCCATTGGCAGGGGAAGAGGGCTACACCTTC. It specifies CASSEAPLAGEEGYTF.

This clone appeared once. The chain couples TRBV4-2 to TRBJ1-1; 7 bases align to TRBD1. CDR1 and CDR2 from the germline V gene are LGHNA and YNFKEQ. This CDR3 spans 16 amino acids. After removal of 3 bases from V and 0 bases from J, the junction contained 7 bases not matched to a gene. The CDR3 DNA follows: TGTGCCAGCAGCCATCCGACAGGGACCGTGAACACTGAAGCTTTCTTT. Translated: CASSHPTGTVNTEAFF.

CDR3 amino acids: CASSPQGSWETQYF. As DNA, the CDR3 is TGTGCCAGCAGTCCTCAGGGGAGTTGGGAGACCCAGTACTTC. The chain carries TRBV7-3 and TRBJ2-5, with D perhaps matching TRBD1 (6 bases). Germline V gene sequence: CDR1 SGHTA, CDR2 FQGTGA. This CDR3 region has 14 residues. V shed 6 bases and J shed 5 bases, with 16 bases lying between them.

Comments on this clone: Other DNA sequences in the same sample also yield this CDR3. The chain is built from TRBV5-1 and TRBJ1-1; a possible D gene is TRBD1 (6 bases). The CDR3 length is 11 residues. Trimming shortened V by 2 bases and J by 8 bases, and 7 bases separated the two germline ends. From germline, CDR1 is SGHRS and CDR2 YFSETQ. The CDR3 protein is CASSLTGEAFF. The DNA for the CDR3 is TGCGCCAGCAGCTTAACAGGGGAAGCTTTCTTT.

The CDR3 region is CAISPSEGQGNEKLFF. The CDR3 nucleotides read TGTGCCATCAGCCCCTCTGAGGGACAGGGGAATGAAAAACTGTTTTTT. The V call is TRBV10-3, the J call TRBJ1-4; 10 nucleotides align to TRBD1. Germline V CDR1 and CDR2: ENHRY, SYGVKD. V was pared by 6 bases and J by 5 bases, with 9 bases of the junction left unmatched. This CDR3 is 16 amino acids long.

CDR3 residues: CASSQAKSRGSYEQYF. The DNA of the CDR3 is TGTGCCAGCAGCCAAGCGAAAAGCCGCGGGTCCTACGAGCAGTACTTC. The chain links TRBV14 to TRBJ2-7; tentatively, D is TRBD2 (5 bases). The CDR3 extends over 16 amino acids. Trimming removed 1 base from V and 1 base from J, with 14 bases in between. CDR1 and CDR2 (germline): SGHDN, FVKESK.

The chain joins TRBV28 to TRBJ1-1, with 9 positions matching TRBD1. There are 13 residues in the CDR3. The germline CDR1 and CDR2 sequences are MDHEN and SYDVKM. With V trimmed by 5 bases and J by 7 bases, 5 bases remained unmatched. The CDR3 is CASSPGQGGEAFF. The CDR3 nucleotides read TGTGCCAGCAGTCCGGGACAGGGCGGTGAAGCTTTCTTT.

The rearrangement joins TRBV4-1 to TRBJ2-5; D is possibly TRBD1 (5 bases). Germline CDR1 is MGHRA and CDR2 is YSYEKL. The CDR3 consists of 14 residues. The germline V and J ends were trimmed by 1 base and 5 bases, with 11 bases remaining between them. CDR3 sequence reads: CASSQGWGRETQYF. As DNA, the CDR3 is TGCGCCAGCAGCCAAGGGTGGGGCCGGGAGACCCAGTACTTC.

The chain is built from TRBV5-1 and TRBJ2-1, with a weak D call TRBD2 (5 bases). The CDR3 is made up of 17 amino acids. V lost 3 bases to trimming and J lost 2 bases, with 18 bases between them. CDR1 is SGHRS and CDR2 is YFSETQ in the germline V gene. The DNA of the CDR3 is TGCGCCAGCAGCTCCCCAATGACCAGCGGAGCCTACAATGAGCAGTTCTTC. Its translation is CASSSPMTSGAYNEQFF.

In this sample, this clone turned up once. The chain employs TRBV7-9 and TRBJ2-5; 10 positions agree with TRBD1. CDR1 SEHNR and CDR2 FQNEAQ come from the germline V gene (reference sequence). The J segment lost 4 bases and the V segment lost 5 bases, leaving 1 base of the junction unmatched. The CDR3 has 13 residues. This CDR3 is CASSRDRGETQYF. Here the CDR3 DNA reads TGTGCCAGCAGCCGGGACAGGGGAGAGACCCAGTACTTC.

This chain uses TRBV18 with TRBJ2-1; 8 positions agree with TRBD2. Germline V gene lookup returns CDR1 KGHSH and CDR2 LQKENI. This CDR3 spans 13 amino acids. The V gene end was trimmed by 5 bases and the J gene end by 9 bases; junction bases not matched to a gene: 6. The CDR3 spells CASSAGTRSEQFF. CDR3 bases: TGTGCCAGCTCAGCCGGGACTAGGAGTGAGCAGTTCTTC.

Concerning this clone itself: A far larger clone is one nucleotide away, so this likely arose from a read error. The V call is TRBV12-3 or TRBV12-4, the J call TRBJ2-2; no reliable D call. V gave up 6 bases and J gave up 0 bases, with 2 bases separating them. CDR3 size: 12 residues. CDR3 DNA sequence: TGTGCCAGCAGCTCGAACACCGGGGAGCTGTTTTTT. Translated, it gives CASSSNTGELFF.